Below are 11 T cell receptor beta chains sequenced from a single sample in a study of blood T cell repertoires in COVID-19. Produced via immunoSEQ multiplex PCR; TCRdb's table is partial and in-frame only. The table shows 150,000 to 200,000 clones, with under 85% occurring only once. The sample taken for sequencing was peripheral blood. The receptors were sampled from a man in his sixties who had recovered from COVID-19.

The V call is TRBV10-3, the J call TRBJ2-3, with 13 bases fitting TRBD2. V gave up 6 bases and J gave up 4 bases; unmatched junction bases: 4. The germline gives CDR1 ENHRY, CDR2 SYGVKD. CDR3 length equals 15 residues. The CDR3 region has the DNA TGTGCCATCAGGGGGACTAGCGGGGAGTCAGATACGCAGTATTTT. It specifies CAIRGTSGESDTQYF.

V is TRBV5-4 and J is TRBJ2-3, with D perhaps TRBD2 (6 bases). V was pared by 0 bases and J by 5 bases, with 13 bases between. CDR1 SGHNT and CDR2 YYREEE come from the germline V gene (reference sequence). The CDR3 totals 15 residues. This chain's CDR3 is CASSLVGRDLDTQYF. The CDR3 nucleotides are TGTGCCAGCAGCTTGGTGGGGCGGGACCTAGATACGCAGTATTTT. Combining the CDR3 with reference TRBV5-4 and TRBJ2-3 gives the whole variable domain ETGVTQSPTHLIKTRGQQVTLRCSSQSGHNTVSWYQQALGQGPQFIFQYYREEENGRGNFPPRFSGLQFPNYSSELNVNALELDDSALYLCASSLVGRDLDTQYFGPGTRLTVL.

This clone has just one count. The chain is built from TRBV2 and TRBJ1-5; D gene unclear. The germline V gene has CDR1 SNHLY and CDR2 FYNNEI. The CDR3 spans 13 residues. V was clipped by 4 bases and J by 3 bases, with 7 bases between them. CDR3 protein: CASSVGYNQPQHF. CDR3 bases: TGTGCCAGCAGTGTCGGGTACAATCAGCCCCAGCATTTT. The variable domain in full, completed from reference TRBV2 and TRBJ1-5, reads EPEVTQTPSHQVTQMGQEVILRCVPISNHLYFYWYRQILGQKVEFLVSFYNNEISEKSEIFDDQFSVERPDGSNFTLKIRSTKLEDSAMYFCASSVGYNQPQHFGDGTRLSIL.

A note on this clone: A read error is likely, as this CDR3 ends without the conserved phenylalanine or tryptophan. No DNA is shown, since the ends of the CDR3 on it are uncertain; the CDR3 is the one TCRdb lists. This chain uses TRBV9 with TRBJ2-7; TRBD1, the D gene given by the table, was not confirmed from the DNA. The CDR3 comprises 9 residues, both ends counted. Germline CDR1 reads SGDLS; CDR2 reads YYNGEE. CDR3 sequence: CASSVGAQS.

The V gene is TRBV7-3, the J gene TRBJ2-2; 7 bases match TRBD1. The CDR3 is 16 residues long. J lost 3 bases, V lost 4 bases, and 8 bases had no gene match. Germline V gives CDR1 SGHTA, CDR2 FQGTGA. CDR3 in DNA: TGTGCCAGCAGCTCGAACCAACAGGGGTACACCGGGGAGCTGTTTTTT. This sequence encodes CASSSNQQGYTGELFF. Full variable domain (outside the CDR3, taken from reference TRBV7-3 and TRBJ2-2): GAGVSQTPSNKVTEKGKYVELRCDPISGHTALYWYRQSLGQGPEFLIYFQGTGAADDSGLPNDRFFAVRPEGSVSTLKIQRTERGDSAVYLCASSSNQQGYTGELFFGEGSRLTVL.

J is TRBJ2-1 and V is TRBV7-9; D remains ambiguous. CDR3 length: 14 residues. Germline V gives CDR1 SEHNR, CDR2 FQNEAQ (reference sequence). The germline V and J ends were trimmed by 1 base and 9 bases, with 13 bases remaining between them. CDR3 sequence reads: CASSLDGLVSEQFF. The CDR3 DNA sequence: TGTGCCAGCAGCTTAGACGGCCTAGTCAGTGAGCAGTTCTTC.

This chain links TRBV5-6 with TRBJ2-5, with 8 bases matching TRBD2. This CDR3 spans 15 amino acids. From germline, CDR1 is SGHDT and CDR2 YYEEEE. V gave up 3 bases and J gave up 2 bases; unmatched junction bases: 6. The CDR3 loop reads CASSSPSGGQETQYF. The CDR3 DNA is TGTGCCAGCAGCTCACCTTCGGGGGGGCAAGAGACCCAGTACTTC. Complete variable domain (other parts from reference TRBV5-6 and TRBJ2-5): DAGVTQSPTHLIKTRGQQVTLRCSPKSGHDTVSWYQQALGQGPQFIFQYYEEEERQRGNFPDRFSGHQFPNYSSELNVNALLLGDSALYLCASSSPSGGQETQYFGPGTRLLVL.

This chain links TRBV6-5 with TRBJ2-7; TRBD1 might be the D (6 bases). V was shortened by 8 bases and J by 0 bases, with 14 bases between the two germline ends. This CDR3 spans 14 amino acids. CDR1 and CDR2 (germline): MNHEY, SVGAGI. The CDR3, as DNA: TGTGCCAGCGCGGACAGTGCAAGCTCCTACGAGCAGTACTTC. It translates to CASADSASSYEQYF.

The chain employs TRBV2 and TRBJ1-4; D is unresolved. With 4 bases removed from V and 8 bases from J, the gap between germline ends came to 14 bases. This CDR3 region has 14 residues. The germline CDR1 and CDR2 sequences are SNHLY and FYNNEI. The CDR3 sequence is CASSATAESEKLFF. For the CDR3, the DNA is TGTGCCAGCAGTGCCACAGCCGAATCAGAAAAACTGTTTTTT.

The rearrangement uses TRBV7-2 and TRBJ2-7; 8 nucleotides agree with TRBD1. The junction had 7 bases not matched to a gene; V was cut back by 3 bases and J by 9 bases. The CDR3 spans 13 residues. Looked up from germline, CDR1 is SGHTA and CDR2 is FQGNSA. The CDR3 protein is CASSFPGQAGQYF. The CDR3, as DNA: TGTGCCAGCAGCTTTCCGGGACAGGCAGGGCAGTACTTC.

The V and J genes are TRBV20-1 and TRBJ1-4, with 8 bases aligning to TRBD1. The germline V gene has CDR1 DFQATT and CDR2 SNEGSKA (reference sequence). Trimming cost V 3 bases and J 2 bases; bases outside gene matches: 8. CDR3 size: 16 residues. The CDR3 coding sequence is TGCAGTGCTAGTCATAACAGGGGGAGTACTAATGAAAAACTGTTTTTT. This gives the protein CSASHNRGSTNEKLFF.